These T cell receptor beta chains were read from a single sample in a study of blood T cell repertoires in COVID-19. Sequencing was performed with immunoSEQ multiplex PCR; in TCRdb, only in-frame clones are kept and a portion is missing. This table holds almost 40,000 clones, approximately 85% found once. The sequenced material came from peripheral blood. These TCRs come from a man in his 60s with acute or convalescent COVID-19. Both conserved end residues are trimmed from each CDR3. Clone size is given for some rows only: seen once, a few or many times, or a class if the clone is expanded.

clone_size j_call v_call cdr3_aa
- TRBJ1-2 TRBV14 ASSQDQRGWGGYT
once TRBJ1-3 TRBV4-3 ASSQQGGHDTIY
once TRBJ1-3 TRBV7-9 ASSLAGTGNTIY
- TRBJ1-6 TRBV11-2 ATGSSYNSPLH
- TRBJ2-3 TRBV6-5 AGTQGPGTDTQY
- TRBJ1-2 TRBV6-5 ASSNHGQEPYGYT
few TRBJ2-5 TRBV19 ASRNLAGEETQY
- TRBJ2-1 TRBV7-9 ASSLGLYNEQF
- TRBJ2-1 TRBV30 AWNAGLAGTNEQF
few TRBJ1-1 TRBV19 ASSPEHGLSNTEAF
once TRBJ2-7 TRBV6-2/TRBV6-3 ASSSAYEQY
- TRBJ2-2 TRBV3-1/TRBV3-2 ASSQGSLAGPPWTGELF
- TRBJ1-5 TRBV6-5 ASTKDRVSNQPQH
- TRBJ2-7 TRBV5-1 ASSPIGQVSDYEQY
once TRBJ1-2 TRBV6-5 ASSGQEHYGYT
- TRBJ2-7 TRBV3-1/TRBV3-2 ASSRPGNEQY
- TRBJ2-3 TRBV7-2 ASSYGGGAKDTQY
- TRBJ2-3 TRBV6-5 ASTESGGTDTQY
- TRBJ2-5 TRBV18 ASSPGQGETQY
few TRBJ2-1 TRBV7-3 ASSPGTGMGEQF
- TRBJ1-3 TRBV18 ASSPTGDSSGNTIY
- TRBJ2-1 TRBV10-3 AISLTSGRGGEQF
- TRBJ2-3 TRBV5-8 ASTSAAGGRTDTQY
- TRBJ1-3 TRBV4-3 ASSADRTGNTIY
- TRBJ2-5 TRBV28 ASSAGGAAQETQY
- TRBJ2-1 TRBV7-9 ASSSWTSGGAANEQF
- TRBJ2-7 TRBV18 ASSPGQFYEQY
few TRBJ1-6 TRBV3-1/TRBV3-2 ASTKRGQESPLH
- TRBJ2-4 TRBV7-9 ASSQTDRLLAKNIQY
- TRBJ1-3 TRBV2 ATTYEGNTIY
- TRBJ1-1 TRBV7-8 ASSKTVPNTEAF
- TRBJ2-7 TRBV11-3 ASSLGENHEQY
- TRBJ1-1 TRBV3-1/TRBV3-2 ASSSRLENTEAF
- TRBJ2-1 TRBV7-2 ASSSGLGRGGYNEQF
- TRBJ1-2 TRBV3-1/TRBV3-2 ASSQVPRDRGGYGYT
- TRBJ2-5 TRBV28 ASSKGQGGTQY
- TRBJ2-3 TRBV15 ATSRAVLGRSTDTQY
- TRBJ1-1 TRBV10-3 AISATPTRGGTEAF
- TRBJ1-2 TRBV25-1 ASRQTRGYT
- TRBJ2-7 TRBV30 AWSVGQAYEQY
- TRBJ1-1 TRBV11-2 ASSLGHWLIGSEAF
- TRBJ2-4 TRBV5-1 ASSVGQGRAKNIQY
- TRBJ2-3 TRBV3-1/TRBV3-2 ASSPDLSTDTQY
- TRBJ1-4 TRBV5-1 ASSSGDRDQSEKLF
once TRBJ1-3 TRBV11-2 ASRGREESGNTIY
once TRBJ1-2 TRBV7-2 ASSPFRDRAYGYT
few TRBJ2-5 TRBV6-5 ASSTGGRGETQY
- TRBJ2-1 TRBV10-2 ASSSSGSSYNEQF
- TRBJ1-3 TRBV12-2 ASRLYRGSRNTIY
- TRBJ2-5 TRBV21-1 ASTPGSGQETQY
- TRBJ2-2 TRBV7-9 ASSRRTSGITNTGELF